The sequence of this T cell receptor beta chain was determined in a study of CD8 T cells in Susac syndrome. CDR3 size: 15 residues. V shed 5 bases, J shed 4 bases, and the junction held 6 bases outside the gene matches. CDR1 is MNHEY, CDR2 SVGAGI, per germline. After extraction with the RNeasy kit, roughly 0.45 to 1 ug of the RNA was reverse transcribed using random hexamers. Multiplex immunoSEQ PCR targeted 54 Vbeta and 13 Jbeta TCR beta segments. TCRdb fed the immunoSEQ multiplex PCR reads into MiXCR, producing one record per CDR3 protein. This sample has almost 450,000 distinct CDR3 sequences; approximately 85% occur once, and the top ten carry under 0.15%. Details on this clonotype: Its antigen is unidentified.

TCR beta sequencing was performed on blood CD8+ and CD4+ T cells. The multiple sclerosis control group consisted of treatment-naive patients whose relapsing-remitting disease, which was either stable or active, fulfilled revised McDonald criteria. Study results and caveats: The study's TCR sequencing and HLA analysis drew on a certain number of individuals. That number was acknowledged as relatively small.

The rearrangement links TRBV6-5 to TRBJ1-4, with 8 bases matching TRBD1. The sequencing input was CD8+ T cells from PBMCs. The receptor comes from a human donor with multiple sclerosis. CDR3 sequence (DNA): TGTGCCAGCAGTCCGACAGGGGTCATTAATGAAAAACTGTTTTTT. Protein: CASSPTGVINEKLFF.